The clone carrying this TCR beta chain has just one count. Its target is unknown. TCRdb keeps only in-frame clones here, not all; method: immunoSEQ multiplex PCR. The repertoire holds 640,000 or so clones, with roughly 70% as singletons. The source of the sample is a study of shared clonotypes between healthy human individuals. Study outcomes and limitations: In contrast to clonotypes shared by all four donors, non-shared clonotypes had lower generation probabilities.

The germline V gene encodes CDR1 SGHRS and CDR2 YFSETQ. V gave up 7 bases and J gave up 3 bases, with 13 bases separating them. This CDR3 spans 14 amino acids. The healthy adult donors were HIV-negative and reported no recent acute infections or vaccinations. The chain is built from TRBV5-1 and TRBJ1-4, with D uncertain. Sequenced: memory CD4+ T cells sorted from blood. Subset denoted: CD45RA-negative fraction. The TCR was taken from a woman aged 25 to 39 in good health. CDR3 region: CASRSDASNEKLFF. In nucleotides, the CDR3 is TGCGCCAGCCGTTCGGACGCTTCTAATGAAAAACTGTTTTTT.